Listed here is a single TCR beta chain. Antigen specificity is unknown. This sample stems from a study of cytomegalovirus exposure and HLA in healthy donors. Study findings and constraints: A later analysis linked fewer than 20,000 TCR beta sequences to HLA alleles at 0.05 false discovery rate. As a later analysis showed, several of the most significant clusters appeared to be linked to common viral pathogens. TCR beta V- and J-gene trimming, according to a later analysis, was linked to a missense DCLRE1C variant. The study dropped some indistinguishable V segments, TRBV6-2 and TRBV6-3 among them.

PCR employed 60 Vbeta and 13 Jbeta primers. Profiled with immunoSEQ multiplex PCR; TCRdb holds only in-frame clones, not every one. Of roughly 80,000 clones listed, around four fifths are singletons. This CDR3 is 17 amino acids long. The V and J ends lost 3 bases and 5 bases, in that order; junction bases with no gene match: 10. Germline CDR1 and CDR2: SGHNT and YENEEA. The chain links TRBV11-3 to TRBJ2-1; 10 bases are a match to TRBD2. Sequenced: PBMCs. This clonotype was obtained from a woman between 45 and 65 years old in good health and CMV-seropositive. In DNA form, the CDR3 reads TGTGCCAGCAGCTTTACAAAGGGACTAGCGCCCAACAATGAGCAGTTCTTC. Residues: CASSFTKGLAPNNEQFF.